The 24 T cell receptor beta chains given below trace back to one sample, sequenced in a study of blood T cells in healthy people across ages. A J-beta primer mix and a sample-barcoded 5' primer were used in a second PCR of about 6 to 12 cycles. TCRdb processed the 5' RACE reads anew with MiXCR; each CDR3 protein has one entry. The sample carries 1,500,000 or so distinct CDR3 sequences, 59% recorded once. The sequencing sample was made of blood. The receptors originated from a man aged 18 to 30 in good health.

The rearrangement links TRBV6-5 to TRBJ2-7; 12 nucleotides match TRBD2. Germline V gene sequence: CDR1 MNHEY, CDR2 SVGAGI. V shed 0 bases and J 6 bases; nucleotides not matched to a gene: 6. The CDR3 covers 16 residues. The CDR3 DNA sequence: TGTGCCAGCAGTTACTCGAGACTAGCGGGAGAGTTCGAGCAGTACTTC. Translated, it gives CASSYSRLAGEFEQYF.

This clonotype showed up just a few times. The genes are TRBV4-3 and TRBJ1-1; D is ambiguous. Germline lookup yields CDR1 LGHNA and CDR2 YSLEER. The CDR3 is 12 residues long. V was trimmed by 3 bases and J by 2 bases, leaving 4 bases between them. This chain's CDR3 is CASSHGNTEAFF. CDR3 nucleotides: TGCGCCAGCAGCCACGGTAACACTGAAGCTTTCTTT.

This clonotype was seen a handful of times. V and J are TRBV27 and TRBJ2-1; TRBD2 aligns across 7 bases. Per germline, CDR1 MNHEY and CDR2 SMNVEV (reference sequence). V was pared by 5 bases and J by 1 base, with 8 bases of the junction left unmatched. The CDR3 has 16 residues. The CDR3 reads CASSISSGRSYNEQFF. The CDR3 region has the DNA TGTGCCAGCAGTATCTCTAGCGGCCGATCCTACAATGAGCAGTTCTTC.

The chain uses TRBV27 and TRBJ1-4; D not certain. The germline V gene encodes CDR1 MNHEY and CDR2 SMNVEV (reference sequence). CDR3 length equals 14 residues. V was cut by 4 bases and J by 3 bases, with 9 bases left in between. CDR3 in amino acids: CASSSWQSNEKLFF. In DNA, the CDR3 is TGTGCCAGCAGTTCATGGCAGTCTAATGAAAAACTGTTTTTT.

This clonotype was observed once. An end of the junction differs from the germline gene, which may be a read error. The V gene is TRBV14, the J gene TRBJ2-1; tentative D call: TRBD2 (6 bases). CDR1 and CDR2 (germline): SGHDN, FVKESK. This CDR3 contains 14 residues. In nucleotides, the CDR3 is TGTACCAGCAGCCTAGACCGTCCGGGGGATGAGCAGTTCTTC. Its protein is CTSSLDRPGDEQFF. Full variable domain (rest looked up from reference TRBV14 and TRBJ2-1): EAGVTQFPSHSVIEKGQTVTLRCDPISGHDNLYWYRRVMGKEIKFLLHFVKESKQDESGMPNNRFLAERTGGTYSTLKVQPAELEDSGVYFCTSSLDRPGDEQFFGPGTRLTVL.

The chain employs TRBV15 and TRBJ2-1; TRBD2 aligns across 9 bases. Germline-derived CDR1 and CDR2 are LNHNV and YYDKDF (reference sequence). CDR3 size: 17 residues. The junction had 10 bases not matched to a gene; V was cut back by 1 base and J by 6 bases. The CDR3 region is CATSRAVSGGLVNEQFF. The DNA of the CDR3 is TGTGCCACCAGCAGAGCCGTTAGCGGGGGTCTGGTCAATGAGCAGTTCTTC.

The chain employs TRBV7-2 and TRBJ2-3; D call uncertain. The CDR3 contains 15 residues. Germline values: CDR1 SGHTA, CDR2 FQGNSA. Trimming took 5 bases from V and 4 from J, leaving 16 bases between them. In nucleotides, the CDR3 is TGTGCCAGCAGCCCCCAGAGCGTGGGCGCAGATACGCAGTATTTT. Translated, it gives CASSPQSVGADTQYF.

J is TRBJ2-3 and V is TRBV4-3; weak D call: TRBD1 (6 bases). Trimming shortened V by 0 bases and J by 2 bases, and 18 bases separated the two germline ends. Germline V gene data show CDR1 as LGHNA and CDR2 as YSLEER. The CDR3 loop spans 18 amino acids. CDR3 protein: CASSQEIGGRGFTDTQYF. DNA for the CDR3: TGCGCCAGCAGCCAAGAGATAGGCGGCAGGGGATTCACAGATACGCAGTATTTT.

This chain uses TRBV20-1 with TRBJ2-3; TRBD1 matches 11 bases. The CDR3 is 17 amino acids. CDR1 and CDR2 from the germline V gene are DFQATT and SNEGSKA (reference sequence). V shed 6 bases and J 1 base; nucleotides not matched to a gene: 12. Here the CDR3 DNA reads TGCAGTGCCACCGGGACAGGGGGTCTCCGACGCACAGATACGCAGTATTTT. It encodes CSATGTGGLRRTDTQYF.

This clonotype appeared a few times. The chain recombines TRBV15 with TRBJ1-6, with 7 bases matching TRBD1. The germline gives CDR1 LNHNV, CDR2 YYDKDF (reference sequence). The CDR3 has 19 amino acids. With 0 bases clipped from V and 0 bases from J, the junction kept 8 bases outside the gene matches. The CDR3 spells CATSRDLGQTDSYNSPLHF. CDR3 nucleotide sequence: TGTGCCACCAGCAGAGATCTGGGACAGACGGACTCCTATAATTCACCCCTCCACTTT.

This chain connects TRBV6-4 to TRBJ2-3, with D tentatively TRBD1 or TRBD2 (5 bases each). This CDR3 region has 14 residues. The germline gives CDR1 MRHNA, CDR2 SNTAGT. Trimming cost V 2 bases and J 9 bases, with 15 bases left between them. CDR3 amino acids: CASSDGTLWGTQYF. The CDR3, as DNA: TGTGCCAGCAGTGACGGTACCTTATGGGGGACGCAGTATTTT.

The CDR3 bases are TGTGCCAGCAGCTCCGGACAAAAGGATGAGCAGTACTTC. Amino acids: CASSSGQKDEQYF. The chain combines TRBV6-5 with TRBJ2-5; a possible D gene is TRBD1 (5 bases). The CDR3 loop spans 13 amino acids. Germline CDR1 and CDR2: MNHEY and SVGAGI. Trimming left V 6 bases short and J 11 bases short, with 19 bases between.

CDR3 loop: CASSERARDFSHTEAFF. CDR3 nucleotide sequence: TGTGCCAGCAGTGAAAGAGCTCGGGATTTCAGCCACACTGAAGCTTTCTTT. The gene calls are TRBV6-1 and TRBJ1-1; no clear D gene. This CDR3 has 17 amino acids. Trimming stripped 2 bases from V and 3 bases from J, with 19 bases between. CDR1 and CDR2 from the germline V gene are MNHNS and SASEGT.

The CDR3: CSVEGENYNEQFF. In nucleotides, the CDR3 is TGCAGCGTTGAAGGGGAGAACTACAATGAGCAGTTCTTC. The rearrangement joins TRBV29-1 to TRBJ2-1; maybe TRBD2 (5 bases). The V gene lost 1 base and the J gene lost 3 bases, with 7 bases spanning the gap. The CDR3 length is 13 residues. CDR1 is SQVTM and CDR2 is ANQGSEA in the germline V gene.

The gene calls are TRBV7-2 and TRBJ2-1; D possibly corresponds to TRBD2 (5 bases). Looked up from germline, CDR1 is SGHTA and CDR2 is FQGNSA. This CDR3 has 16 residues. The germline V and J ends were trimmed by 0 bases and 6 bases, with 15 bases remaining between them. CDR3 loop: CASSLAASRTINEQFF. The CDR3 coding sequence is TGTGCCAGCAGCTTAGCTGCTAGCAGAACTATCAATGAGCAGTTCTTC.

The V and J genes are TRBV7-9 and TRBJ1-1; 10 positions match TRBD1. J lost 3 bases, V lost 5 bases, and 6 bases had no gene match. CDR1 SEHNR and CDR2 FQNEAQ come from the germline V gene (reference sequence). The length of the CDR3 is 15 residues. CDR3 DNA sequence: TGTGCCAGCAGCCCTTCCGGGACAGGGGACACTGAAGCTTTCTTT. Translated, it gives CASSPSGTGDTEAFF.

V is TRBV20-1 and J is TRBJ1-6, with a weak D call TRBD1 (5 bases). Germline CDR1 and CDR2: DFQATT and SNEGSKA (reference sequence). V shed 8 bases and J shed 7 bases, with 15 bases lying between them. This CDR3 region has 13 residues. In DNA form, the CDR3 reads TGCAGTTGCAGACAGCGAAGAAATTCACCCCTCCACTTT. It specifies CSCRQRRNSPLHF.

V and J are TRBV4-2 and TRBJ2-2, with D unclear. The germline V and J ends were trimmed by 2 bases and 6 bases, with 7 bases remaining between them. The CDR3 runs 13 residues. CDR1 is LGHNA, CDR2 YNFKEQ, per germline. CDR3 sequence reads: CASSQSRSGELFF. In nucleotides, the CDR3 is TGTGCCAGCAGCCAAAGCCGATCCGGGGAGCTGTTTTTT.

The chain carries TRBV6-6 and TRBJ2-1; 9 nucleotides agree with TRBD2. The CDR3 has 15 residues. V lost 7 bases, J lost 4 bases, and 8 bases stayed unmatched. Germline lookup yields CDR1 MNHNY and CDR2 SVGAGI (reference sequence). CDR3 in DNA: TGTGCCAGCACCTCGACTAGCGGACTTTACAATGAGCAGTTCTTC. Translation gives CASTSTSGLYNEQFF.

The CDR3 protein is CSVPDLTSGRGHEQFF. The CDR3 DNA sequence: TGCAGCGTCCCCGACCTGACTAGCGGGAGGGGGCATGAGCAGTTCTTC. The chain joins TRBV29-1 to TRBJ2-1, with TRBD2 matching over 14 bases. The CDR3 totals 16 residues. The junction had 12 bases not matched to a gene; V was cut back by 6 bases and J by 8 bases. Looked up from germline, CDR1 is SQVTM and CDR2 is ANQGSEA.

With regard to this clonotype: This may be a read error, as it is one base from a much larger clone. This chain uses TRBV5-6 with TRBJ1-2, with 7 bases lining up with TRBD1. The CDR3 is 12 amino acids. J was trimmed by 6 bases and V by 4 bases; bases with no gene match: 3. Germline V gives CDR1 SGHDT, CDR2 YYEEEE. CDR3 loop: CASSAGTDGYTF. The CDR3 coding sequence is TGTGCCAGCAGCGCCGGGACAGATGGCTACACCTTC.

The V gene is TRBV7-6, the J gene TRBJ2-1, with a possible D match to TRBD1 (5 bases). The CDR3 contains 16 residues. Looked up from germline, CDR1 is SGHVS and CDR2 is FNYEAQ. Between the trimmed V and J ends, which lost 0 bases and 3 bases, there was a span of 12 bases. The CDR3 region has the DNA TGTGCCAGCAGCTTAGCGGTCGGACAAGACTACAATGAGCAGTTCTTC. Residues: CASSLAVGQDYNEQFF. Variable domain in full (rest from reference TRBV7-6 and TRBJ2-1): GAGVSQSPRYKVTKRGQDVALRCDPISGHVSLYWYRQALGQGPEFLTYFNYEAQQDKSGLPNDRFSAERPEGSISTLTIQRTEQRDSAMYRCASSLAVGQDYNEQFFGPGTRLTVL.

The chain uses TRBV20-1 and TRBJ2-7, with D possibly matching TRBD2 (6 bases). CDR3 length: 16 residues. CDR1 DFQATT and CDR2 SNEGSKA come from the germline V gene (reference sequence). The V end was cut by 0 bases, the J end by 0 bases, with 15 bases between. CDR3 DNA sequence: TGCAGTGCTAGAGATTGGTCGGGAGCGAGCTCCTACGAGCAGTACTTC. This sequence encodes CSARDWSGASSYEQYF.

The chain recombines TRBV20-1 with TRBJ1-2, with TRBD1 identical over 8 bases. After removal of 4 bases from V and 6 bases from J, the junction contained 4 bases not matched to a gene. CDR3 length: 12 residues. Germline assignment: CDR1 DFQATT and CDR2 SNEGSKA (reference sequence). Written as DNA, the CDR3 is TGCAGTGCTACTCGGACAGGGCATGGCTACACCTTC. Protein product: CSATRTGHGYTF.